In its sample, the clone carrying this T cell receptor (beta chain) was seen a few times. The data belong to a study of blood T cells in healthy people across ages. The CDR3 totals 16 residues. CDR1 and CDR2 (germline): KGHDR, SFDVKD. Unmatched junction bases numbered 9, after V lost 3 bases and J lost 2 bases. RNA extraction gave at least 5.5 micrograms of total RNA per sample. The second PCR ran about 6 to 12 cycles with a sample-barcoded 5' primer and J-beta primers. TCRdb re-analysed the 5' RACE reads in MiXCR, keeping a single row per CDR3 protein. The data contain hundreds of thousands of distinct CDR3 sequences, roughly 60% of them singletons.

This chain joins TRBV24-1 and TRBJ2-7, with 7 bases matching TRBD2. Sequences were obtained from blood. The source of this sequence is a man aged 30 to 45 in good health. CDR3 in DNA: TGTGCCACCAGTGATCCCGGGACTACCTCTACCTACGAGCAGTACTTC. Its translation is CATSDPGTTSTYEQYF.